One and the same sample provided the 11 T cell receptor beta chains below, sequenced in a study of T cells in localized non-small cell lung cancer. The protocol was immunoSEQ multiplex PCR, while the TCRdb copy is restricted to in-frame clones and leaves out a portion. Of 15,000 to 20,000 clones listed, roughly 87% are singletons. Specimen: peripheral blood, collected before any cancer treatment. These receptors were obtained from a male donor at least 60 years old with stage I lung adenocarcinoma.

This chain connects TRBV7-3 to TRBJ2-7, with 8 bases lining up with TRBD2. J lost 3 bases, V lost 5 bases, and 9 bases had no gene match. CDR1 and CDR2 from the germline V gene are SGHTA and FQGTGA. The CDR3 consists of 15 residues. The CDR3 DNA sequence: TGTGCCAGCAGCCCCCTAAGCGGGGGCTTCTACGAGCAGTACTTC. Residues: CASSPLSGGFYEQYF.

The chain has TRBV6-5 and TRBJ2-2, with 8 bases matching TRBD1. The CDR3 consists of 15 residues. V lost 5 bases to trimming and J lost 2 bases; unmatched junction nucleotides: 4. Looked up from germline, CDR1 is MNHEY and CDR2 is SVGAGI. The CDR3 sequence: CASSRTGFNTGELFF. CDR3 in DNA: TGTGCCAGCAGTCGGACAGGGTTTAACACCGGGGAGCTGTTTTTT.

This chain links TRBV7-9 with TRBJ2-5, with unresolved D. Germline V gene sequence: CDR1 SEHNR, CDR2 FQNEAQ (reference sequence). V was shortened by 1 base and J by 5 bases, with 8 bases between the two germline ends. This CDR3 spans 13 amino acids. CDR3: CASSLVGAETQYF. DNA of the CDR3: TGTGCCAGCAGCTTAGTAGGAGCCGAGACCCAGTACTTC.

Only one count was recorded for this clone. The rearrangement uses TRBV6-8 and TRBJ1-1; 7 bases map to TRBD1. CDR3 size: 13 residues. CDR1 and CDR2 (germline): MNHGY, SAAAGT. V lost 4 bases to trimming and J lost 5 bases; unmatched junction nucleotides: 4. The DNA of the CDR3 is TGTGCCAGCAGTTCACAGGGGAGGACTGAAGCTTTCTTT. It translates to CASSSQGRTEAFF.

The chain combines TRBV9 with TRBJ2-1, with D unclear. V was trimmed by 2 bases and J by 7 bases, leaving 10 bases between them. Germline CDR1 reads SGDLS; CDR2 reads YYNGEE. This CDR3 has 13 amino acids. This chain's CDR3 is CASSVDLYNEQFF. In nucleotides, the CDR3 is TGTGCCAGCAGCGTGGACCTGTATAATGAGCAGTTCTTC.

The chain has TRBV7-9 and TRBJ1-6; D remains unclear. V was clipped by 3 bases and J by 6 bases, with 9 bases between them. CDR1 is SEHNR and CDR2 is FQNEAQ in the germline V gene (reference sequence). CDR3 length: 14 amino acids. CDR3 residues: CASSFRTANSPLHF. As DNA, the CDR3 is TGTGCCAGCAGCTTTAGAACCGCTAATTCACCCCTCCACTTT.

The chain uses TRBV11-2 and TRBJ1-2; D is perhaps TRBD1 (5 bases). Trimming cost V 1 base and J 5 bases, with 8 bases left between them. The CDR3 has 13 amino acids. Germline V lookup: CDR1 SGHAT, CDR2 FQNNGV. CDR3 region: CASSLVWGYGYTF. The CDR3 DNA sequence: TGTGCCAGCAGCTTAGTTTGGGGGTATGGCTACACCTTC.

This sequence joins TRBV5-6 and TRBJ2-2; D unresolved. Germline CDR1 is SGHDT and CDR2 is YYEEEE. V lost 2 bases and J lost 4, with 6 bases in between. CDR3 size: 13 residues. CDR3 DNA sequence: TGTGCCAGCAGCTTTAGAGCCACCGGGGAGCTGTTTTTT. Residues: CASSFRATGELFF.

As DNA, the CDR3 is TGTGCCAGCAGCTTAGCCCTTCAGGGTCTCAAGGAGGCAGATACGCAGTATTTT. Translation: CASSLALQGLKEADTQYF. The rearrangement uses TRBV7-8 and TRBJ2-3; D might be TRBD1 or TRBD2, each matching 5 bases. CDR3 size: 18 residues. Trimming stripped 0 bases from V and 4 bases from J, with 20 bases between. Germline V CDR1 and CDR2: SGHVS, FQNEAQ.

The V and J genes are TRBV4-3 and TRBJ1-2; D is unresolved. Germline V lookup: CDR1 LGHNA, CDR2 YSLEER. This CDR3 is built from 14 residues. V shed 0 bases and J shed 3 bases, with 8 bases lying between them. CDR3 sequence (DNA): TGCGCCAGCAGCCAAGATAATTGGGACTATGGCTACACCTTC. Amino acid sequence: CASSQDNWDYGYTF.

In this sample, this clone turned up a few times. The genes are TRBV7-6 and TRBJ1-6; perhaps TRBD1 as D (6 bases). V dropped 5 bases and J dropped 9 bases, with 23 bases sitting between them. The germline V gene has CDR1 SGHVS and CDR2 FNYEAQ. The CDR3 consists of 17 residues. This CDR3 is CASSQPQRTARISPLHF. As DNA, the CDR3 is TGTGCCAGCAGCCAACCCCAGCGGACAGCCAGGATTTCACCCCTCCACTTT.